This TCR beta chain was observed in a study of cytomegalovirus exposure and HLA in healthy donors. Study-level background: Of 398 genotyped donors, roughly 81% clustered with self-reported Caucasian donors. Study results and caveats: When presence/absence was analysed, sequencing depth was taken to be roughly uniform across donors. Within an earlier analysis, most TCR beta V segments proved productive either about 90% or about 30% of the time.

Every donor was a healthy person donating bone marrow. The PCR had 60 Vbeta and 13 Jbeta primers. Generated by immunoSEQ multiplex PCR, the TCRdb table keeps only in-frame clones and is missing some. The top ten hold less than 0.65% of the sample, which has under 200,000 clones, approximately 80% seen once. Germline V gene sequence: CDR1 MNHEY, CDR2 SMNVEV (reference sequence). V trimming: 6 bases; J trimming: 4 bases; junction bases outside the gene matches: 9. CDR3 length: 15 amino acids. A word on this clone: Its antigen is as yet unknown.

The sequence was collected from a woman aged 45-59 years in good health and CMV-seronegative. Material: PBMCs. The chain has TRBV27 and TRBJ1-2; 9 positions agree with TRBD1. The CDR3 DNA sequence: TGTGCCAGCAGGGAATCGGGACAGGGTGCCTATGGCTACACCTTC. Protein product: CASRESGQGAYGYTF.